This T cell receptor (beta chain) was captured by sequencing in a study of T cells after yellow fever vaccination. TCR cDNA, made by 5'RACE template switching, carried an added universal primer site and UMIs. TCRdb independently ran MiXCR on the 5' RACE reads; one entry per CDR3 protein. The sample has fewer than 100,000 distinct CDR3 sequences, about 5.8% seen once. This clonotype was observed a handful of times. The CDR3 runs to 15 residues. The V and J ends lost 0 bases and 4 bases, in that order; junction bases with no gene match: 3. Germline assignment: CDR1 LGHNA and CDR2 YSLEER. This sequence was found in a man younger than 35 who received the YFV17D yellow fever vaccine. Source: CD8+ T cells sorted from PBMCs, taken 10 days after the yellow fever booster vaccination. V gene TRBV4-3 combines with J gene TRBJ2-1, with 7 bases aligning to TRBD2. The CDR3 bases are TGCGCCAGCAGCCAAGAGACGGGGGGATACAATGAGCAGTTCTTC. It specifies CASSQETGGYNEQFF.